The 9 T cell receptor beta chains below all came from one sample that was sequenced in a study of cytomegalovirus exposure and HLA in healthy donors. PCR used 60 Vbeta primers and 13 Jbeta primers. Assay: immunoSEQ multiplex PCR; the TCRdb copy retains only in-frame clones and omits some. The sample lists about 120,000 clones, about 81% occurring once. Sequencing was done on a sample of PBMCs. These receptors were obtained from a man aged 35-49 years in good health and CMV-seronegative.

The gene calls are TRBV7-2 and TRBJ1-2; D not certain. Trimming shortened V by 7 bases and J by 1 base, and 13 bases separated the two germline ends. This CDR3 has 14 amino acids. CDR1 is SGHTA, CDR2 FQGNSA, per germline. The chain's CDR3 is CASTRATGNYGYTF. In DNA form, the CDR3 reads TGTGCCAGCACCCGCGCAACGGGTAACTATGGCTACACCTTC.

The chain links TRBV5-8 to TRBJ1-3; D gene unclear. The germline V and J ends were trimmed by 0 bases and 0 bases, with 7 bases remaining between them. The CDR3 loop spans 15 amino acids. Germline values: CDR1 SGHTS, CDR2 YDEGEE. The DNA for the CDR3 is TGTGCCAGCAGCTTGGGCGGGGTCTCTGGAAACACCATATATTTT. Translation gives CASSLGGVSGNTIYF.

V and J are TRBV30 and TRBJ2-2, with D maybe TRBD2 (5 bases). Germline V gives CDR1 GTSNPN, CDR2 SVGIG (reference sequence). V lost 3 bases, J lost 6 bases, and 11 bases lay in between. The CDR3 runs to 13 residues. The CDR3 region has the DNA TGTGCCTGGAGCCCAGAGAGGGCCGGGGAGCTGTTTTTT. The encoded protein is CAWSPERAGELFF.

The V gene is TRBV6-1, the J gene TRBJ1-5; TRBD1 agrees at 8 bases. Germline V gene lookup returns CDR1 MNHNS and CDR2 SASEGT. CDR3 length: 14 residues. Trimming cost V 7 bases and J 8 bases; bases outside gene matches: 10. CDR3 in DNA: TGTGCCAGCAAGTCAGGGGGCCCTCATGAGCCCCAGCATTTT. Protein product: CASKSGGPHEPQHF.

The rearrangement joins TRBV30 to TRBJ1-1; D ambiguous. Trimming pared 7 bases from V and 1 base from J, leaving 13 bases between. In germline, CDR1 is GTSNPN, CDR2 SVGIG (reference sequence). The CDR3 loop spans 13 amino acids. CDR3 sequence (DNA): TGTGCCTTTTCCGGACTTTCGAACACTGAAGCTTTCTTT. This sequence encodes CAFSGLSNTEAFF.

This clone was recorded a few times. One junction end does not reproduce the germline sequence, and a read error may be involved. This chain connects TRBV4-2 to TRBJ2-6; 8 nucleotides line up with TRBD1. This CDR3 comprises 16 residues. Germline V CDR1 and CDR2: LGHNA, YNFKEQ. CDR3 sequence reads: CASSRDRSAGANGLTF. The CDR3 coding sequence is TGTGCCAGCAGCCGGGACAGGAGCGCTGGGGCCAACGGCCTGACTTTC.

The chain employs TRBV18 and TRBJ1-2; the D gene is possibly TRBD1 (5 bases). The CDR3 spans 14 residues. Trimming took 5 bases from V and 0 from J, leaving 10 bases between them. Looked up from germline, CDR1 is KGHSH and CDR2 is LQKENI. For the CDR3, the DNA is TGTGCCAGCTCAGGAAGGGGCGCTAACTATGGCTACACCTTC. This translates into CASSGRGANYGYTF.

The CDR3 here is CASSLEGRRSPLHF. DNA for the CDR3: TGTGCCAGCAGCTTGGAGGGCCGGCGTTCACCCCTCCACTTT. The chain is built from TRBV7-9 and TRBJ1-6; D gene ambiguous. Germline V gene sequence: CDR1 SEHNR, CDR2 FQNEAQ (reference sequence). With 3 bases removed from V and 9 bases from J, the gap between germline ends came to 12 bases. CDR3 length equals 14 residues.

This clone is a singleton in its sample. Written as DNA, the CDR3 is TGTGCCAGCAGCGTGAGAGGGACAGGGCATGGCACCGGGGAGCTGTTTTTT. Translating it yields CASSVRGTGHGTGELFF. The chain couples TRBV9 to TRBJ2-2; 9 bases are shared with TRBD1. This CDR3 is built from 17 residues. V was pared by 2 bases and J by 4 bases, with 9 bases of the junction left unmatched. In germline, CDR1 is SGDLS, CDR2 YYNGEE.